A selection of T cell receptor beta chains follows, all from one sample in a study of blood T cell repertoires in COVID-19. The repertoire was sequenced with immunoSEQ multiplex PCR; TCRdb's copy has only in-frame clones and lacks some. The repertoire consists of around 260,000 clones, with 80% to 90% occurring once and the leading ten covering about 1.6%. The sequenced material came from peripheral blood. Receptor source: a woman aged 35 to 49 who had recovered from COVID-19. Both conserved end residues are part of each CDR3. A D gene is named only where the DNA matches it firmly. For some rows the clone size is stated as once, few or many, or as a class when expanded; others skip it.

j_gene,v_gene,abundance,d_gene,CDR3aa,CDR3nt
TRBJ2-3,TRBV18,NA,NA,CASSPQGREDTQYF,TGTGCCAGCTCACCACAGGGTCGGGAAGATACGCAGTATTTT
TRBJ1-1,TRBV7-9,NA,TRBD1,CASSLAPGQWNTEAFF,TGTGCCAGCAGCTTAGCCCCGGGACAGTGGAACACTGAAGCTTTCTTT
TRBJ2-5,TRBV6-5,many,NA,CASSSEETQYF,TGTGCCAGCAGCTCGGAAGAGACCCAGTACTTC
TRBJ2-4,TRBV28,NA,NA,CASSLFNPEQGNIQYF,TGTGCCAGCAGTTTATTCAATCCCGAACAGGGAAACATTCAGTACTTC
TRBJ1-1,TRBV2,NA,TRBD1,CASRGQGEAFF,TGTGCCAGCAGAGGACAGGGCGAAGCTTTCTTT
TRBJ1-1,TRBV28,NA,NA,CASSLAGVREAEAFF,TGTGCCAGCAGTTTGGCTGGAGTAAGGGAGGCTGAAGCTTTCTTT
TRBJ2-7,TRBV5-1,NA,TRBD1,CASSLVPTGQGTYEQYF,TGCGCCAGCAGCTTGGTTCCAACCGGACAGGGGACCTACGAGCAGTACTTC
TRBJ1-1,TRBV6-5,NA,TRBD1,CASSYAGTDEAFF,TGTGCCAGCAGTTACGCCGGGACAGATGAAGCTTTCTTT
TRBJ2-3,TRBV11-2,NA,TRBD2,CASSLGGTGTQYF,TGTGCCAGCAGCTTGGGGGGGACGGGTACGCAGTATTTT
TRBJ1-1,TRBV3-1/TRBV3-2,NA,NA,CASSRGVEAFF,TGTGCCAGCAGCCGGGGGGTTGAAGCTTTCTTT
TRBJ1-5,TRBV5-4,NA,TRBD1,CASSLRGPNQPQHF,TGTGCCAGCAGCTTGAGGGGGCCCAATCAGCCCCAGCATTTT
TRBJ2-3,TRBV5-4,NA,NA,CASSLGPTSTDTQYF,TGTGCCAGCAGCTTGGGACCGACTAGCACAGATACGCAGTATTTT
TRBJ2-3,TRBV29-1,NA,NA,CSVESSTDTQYF,TGCAGCGTTGAATCGAGCACAGATACGCAGTATTTT
TRBJ1-2,TRBV5-6,NA,NA,CASSSSTGLHGYTF,TGTGCCAGCAGCTCGTCCACGGGACTCCATGGCTACACCTTC
TRBJ2-4,TRBV3-1/TRBV3-2,NA,NA,CASSANRRGIQYF,TGTGCCAGCAGCGCTAACAGGAGAGGCATTCAGTACTTC
TRBJ2-7,TRBV15,NA,NA,CATSREKGDSSYEQYF,TGTGCCACCAGCAGAGAAAAGGGGGATAGCTCCTACGAGCAGTACTTC
TRBJ1-2,TRBV5-4,NA,NA,CASSLGREDYGYTF,TGTGCCAGCAGCTTAGGCAGGGAGGACTATGGCTACACCTTC
TRBJ1-2,TRBV19,NA,NA,CASSYINYGYTF,TGTGCCAGTAGTTACATAAACTATGGCTACACCTTC
TRBJ2-3,TRBV5-5,NA,NA,CASTPWRVSTDTQYF,TGTGCCAGCACCCCTTGGAGGGTGAGCACAGATACGCAGTATTTT
TRBJ2-1,TRBV5-6,NA,TRBD2,CASSLLRGSGGVDEQFF,TGTGCCAGCAGCCTGCTCAGGGGTAGCGGGGGCGTGGATGAGCAGTTCTTC
TRBJ2-1,TRBV20-1,NA,NA,CSARQDNEQFF,TGCAGTGCTAGACAGGACAATGAGCAGTTCTTC
TRBJ1-1,TRBV18,NA,NA,CASSPVAYGGTEAFF,TGTGCCAGCTCACCTGTCGCCTACGGGGGGACTGAAGCTTTCTTT
TRBJ2-5,TRBV11-3,NA,NA,CASSFSGETQYF,TGTGCCAGCAGCTTCTCAGGGGAGACCCAGTACTTC
TRBJ1-2,TRBV19,NA,NA,CASSIGNGGYTF,TGTGCCAGTAGTATAGGTAACGGTGGCTACACCTTC
TRBJ1-6,TRBV7-9,NA,TRBD1,CASSLGLRQGNNSPLHF,TGTGCCAGCAGCTTAGGTCTGAGACAGGGGAATAATTCACCCCTCCACTTT
TRBJ2-1,TRBV4-1,NA,TRBD2,CASSQEKGPRAGAYNEQFF,TGCGCCAGCAGCCAAGAAAAAGGGCCCAGGGCGGGGGCCTACAATGAGCAGTTCTTC
TRBJ1-5,TRBV5-6,few,NA,CASSLGGDQPQHF,TGTGCCAGCAGCTTGGGGGGAGATCAGCCCCAGCATTTT
TRBJ1-6,TRBV5-5,NA,TRBD1,CARDRDRYNSPLHF,TGTGCCAGAGACCGGGACAGATATAATTCACCCCTCCACTTT
TRBJ2-7,TRBV6-5,NA,TRBD2,CASSYSRLAGAHEQYF,TGTGCCAGCAGTTACTCACGACTAGCGGGGGCCCACGAGCAGTACTTC
TRBJ2-6,TRBV27,NA,NA,CASSLWGHPGANVLTF,TGTGCCAGCAGTTTATGGGGACACCCTGGGGCCAACGTCCTGACTTTC
TRBJ2-5,TRBV5-6,NA,NA,CASSLPLQETQYF,TGTGCCAGCAGCCTACCCTTACAAGAGACCCAGTACTTC
TRBJ2-7,TRBV7-9,NA,TRBD1,CASSPRDRAYEQYF,TGTGCCAGCAGCCCCCGGGACAGGGCCTACGAGCAGTACTTC
TRBJ1-1,TRBV7-3,few,NA,CASSLSAGLNTEAFF,TGTGCCAGCAGCTTAAGTGCAGGTTTGAACACTGAAGCTTTCTTT
TRBJ2-1,TRBV6-5,NA,NA,CASSYSGGGNEQFF,TGTGCCAGCAGTTACTCGGGAGGGGGGAATGAGCAGTTCTTC
TRBJ1-1,TRBV9,NA,NA,CASSVVSGNDAEAFF,TGTGCCAGCAGCGTAGTCAGCGGAAACGATGCTGAAGCTTTCTTT
TRBJ1-1,TRBV2,NA,NA,CASSRTTEAFF,TGTGCCAGCAGTCGGACAACTGAAGCTTTCTTT
TRBJ2-7,TRBV13,NA,TRBD2,CASSPPRAGTFSYEQYF,TGTGCCAGCAGTCCGCCTAGAGCGGGGACCTTCTCCTACGAGCAGTACTTC
TRBJ2-7,TRBV13,once,NA,CASSLGRTYEQYF,TGTGCCAGCAGCTTAGGGAGGACCTACGAGCAGTACTTC